These 18 T cell receptor beta chains came from one sample sequenced in a study of cytomegalovirus exposure and HLA in healthy donors. The PCR ran on 60 Vbeta and 13 Jbeta primers. Libraries were prepared by immunoSEQ multiplex PCR; TCRdb keeps only in-frame clonotypes and omits some of them. The sample shows about 90,000 clones, around 79% of them seen only once. The sequenced sample consisted of PBMCs. Source of these receptors: a woman aged 40-49 years in good health and CMV-seropositive.

This rearrangement joins TRBV5-1 to TRBJ2-2; 9 nucleotides agree with TRBD2. Germline V gene sequence: CDR1 SGHRS, CDR2 YFSETQ. V dropped 7 bases and J dropped 5; count of bases not matched to a gene: 12. This CDR3 spans 16 amino acids. CDR3 bases: TGCGCCAGCCCCCGGGGCGGGAGGGCCGAGACCGGGGAGCTGTTTTTT. This gives the protein CASPRGGRAETGELFF. The whole variable domain, filled in from reference TRBV5-1 and TRBJ2-2, reads KAGVTQTPRYLIKTRGQQVTLSCSPISGHRSVSWYQQTPGQGLQFLFEYFSETQRNKGNFPGRFSGRQFSNSRSEMNVSTLELGDSALYLCASPRGGRAETGELFFGEGSRLTVL.

The V gene is TRBV19, the J gene TRBJ2-7; weak D call: TRBD1 (6 bases). Per germline, CDR1 LNHDA and CDR2 SQIVND (reference sequence). This CDR3 has 15 residues. V was clipped by 0 bases and J by 3 bases, with 12 bases between them. The CDR3 DNA reads TGTGCCAGTAGTATAGATCAGGCAGGGGACTACGAGCAGTACTTC. Translation gives CASSIDQAGDYEQYF.

This clone was seen just once. V usage is TRBV18 and J usage is TRBJ2-2; 8 bases match TRBD2. CDR1 is KGHSH, CDR2 LQKENI, per germline. This CDR3 comprises 17 residues. The V gene end was trimmed by 2 bases and the J gene end by 1 base; junction bases not matched to a gene: 6. CDR3: CASSPVQAGVNTGELFF. The DNA of the CDR3 is TGTGCCAGCTCACCAGTGCAAGCGGGAGTGAACACCGGGGAGCTGTTTTTT.

The chain joins TRBV7-6 to TRBJ2-7; a possible D gene is TRBD2 (7 bases). Germline V gene data show CDR1 as SGHVS and CDR2 as FNYEAQ. V lost 1 base, J lost 7 bases, and 20 bases lay in between. The CDR3 consists of 16 residues. The DNA of the CDR3 is TGTGCCAGCAGCTTAGGTTCGCGGGGGCCGCATGGAGAGCAGTACTTC. Its translation is CASSLGSRGPHGEQYF. The full variable domain, with the rest looked up from reference TRBV7-6 and TRBJ2-7, is GAGVSQSPRYKVTKRGQDVALRCDPISGHVSLYWYRQALGQGPEFLTYFNYEAQQDKSGLPNDRFSAERPEGSISTLTIQRTEQRDSAMYRCASSLGSRGPHGEQYFGPGTRLTVT.

J is TRBJ2-7 and V is TRBV28; 8 bases align to TRBD2. V dropped 6 bases and J dropped 0; count of bases not matched to a gene: 7. Germline V lookup: CDR1 MDHEN, CDR2 SYDVKM. The CDR3 runs 15 residues. The CDR3, as DNA: TGTGCCAGCAGGATGACTAGCGCCTACTCCTACGAGCAGTACTTC. Protein product: CASRMTSAYSYEQYF.

The chain couples TRBV19 to TRBJ2-1, with a weak D call TRBD2 (6 bases). Germline-derived CDR1 and CDR2 are LNHDA and SQIVND (reference sequence). This CDR3 contains 15 residues. V lost 4 bases to trimming and J lost 3 bases, with 13 bases between them. The CDR3 DNA reads TGTGCCAGTAGTAGCGGGACTCGGGGCTACAATGAGCAGTTCTTC. Its protein product is CASSSGTRGYNEQFF.

The chain links TRBV29-1 to TRBJ2-1; 9 bases match TRBD1. The trim removed 1 base at V and 1 base at J, leaving 5 bases unmatched. The CDR3 spans 16 residues. Per the germline V gene, CDR1 is SQVTM and CDR2 is ANQGSEA. The CDR3 reads CSVEGPQGASYNEQFF. The CDR3 DNA is TGCAGCGTTGAAGGCCCACAGGGGGCGTCCTACAATGAGCAGTTCTTC.

This chain uses TRBV7-9 with TRBJ2-5, with D possibly being TRBD1 (6 bases). The J call may be faulty, since TRBJ2-7 better matches the DNA end. The germline gives CDR1 SEHNR, CDR2 FQNEAQ (reference sequence). The CDR3 is 15 residues long. CDR3 loop: CASSARQAATYEQYF. DNA of the CDR3: TGTGCCAGCAGCGCCAGACAGGCGGCTACCTACGAGCAGTACTTC.

The chain is built from TRBV27 and TRBJ1-1, with D maybe TRBD1 (6 bases). The germline V and J ends were trimmed by 2 bases and 1 base, with 11 bases remaining between them. This CDR3 has 15 amino acids. CDR1 and CDR2 from the germline V gene are MNHEY and SMNVEV (reference sequence). The CDR3 DNA sequence: TGTGCCAGCAGTTTAAATGGCAGGGGGAACACTGAAGCTTTCTTT. It is translated as CASSLNGRGNTEAFF.

J is TRBJ1-1 and V is TRBV14, with 9 positions matching TRBD1. CDR1 is SGHDN and CDR2 is FVKESK in the germline V gene. V lost 4 bases, J lost 3 bases, and 6 bases stayed unmatched. CDR3 length equals 15 residues. DNA for the CDR3: TGTGCCAGCAGCCCCATACAGGGGGCTTACACTGAAGCTTTCTTT. This translates into CASSPIQGAYTEAFF.

The gene calls are TRBV10-3 and TRBJ2-3; 13 bases fit TRBD2. Germline-derived CDR1 and CDR2 are ENHRY and SYGVKD. V dropped 6 bases and J dropped 3; count of bases not matched to a gene: 3. This CDR3 spans 15 amino acids. This CDR3 is CAISTSGRGTDTQYF. The CDR3 DNA follows: TGTGCCATCAGCACTAGCGGGAGGGGAACAGATACGCAGTATTTT.

There are a few counts of this clone. This chain joins TRBV19 and TRBJ1-5, with 8 bases identical to TRBD1. CDR3 length: 16 residues. Germline trimming cut 7 bases from V and 5 bases from J; bases unmatched to any gene: 13. Germline CDR1 reads LNHDA; CDR2 reads SQIVND (reference sequence). The CDR3 DNA is TGTGCCAGTAACGCTTGGGGACAGGCGGAATATCAGCCCCAGCATTTT. It is translated as CASNAWGQAEYQPQHF.

This clone was counted only a few times. The chain joins TRBV2 to TRBJ2-7; a possible D gene is TRBD2 (7 bases). CDR1 and CDR2 from the germline V gene are SNHLY and FYNNEI. The CDR3 runs 14 residues. The ends were cut back, 10 bases at V and 5 bases at J, with 21 bases in the middle. CDR3 nucleotides: TGTGCCACTGTAGGGGGAGGGCAAGGGGACGAGCAGTACTTC. Protein: CATVGGGQGDEQYF. Full variable domain (rest looked up from reference TRBV2 and TRBJ2-7): EPEVTQTPSHQVTQMGQEVILRCVPISNHLYFYWYRQILGQKVEFLVSFYNNEISEKSEIFDDQFSVERPDGSNFTLKIRSTKLEDSAMYFCATVGGGQGDEQYFGPGTRLTVT.

The table lists this clone with a count of one. This sequence joins TRBV29-1 and TRBJ1-2; perhaps TRBD1 as D (5 bases). Germline V gene lookup returns CDR1 SQVTM and CDR2 ANQGSEA. The V end was cut by 4 bases, the J end by 8 bases, with 11 bases between. The CDR3 sequence is 11 residues long. CDR3 protein: CSVAGVRGYTF. The CDR3 DNA follows: TGCAGCGTTGCGGGGGTTAGGGGCTACACCTTC.

This chain connects TRBV28 to TRBJ2-7; a weak D match, TRBD1 (7 bases). There are 14 residues in the CDR3. Germline values: CDR1 MDHEN, CDR2 SYDVKM. V lost 7 bases and J 7 bases, leaving 20 bases between the germline ends. The CDR3 region is CASKIGGTEKEQYF. The CDR3 DNA is TGTGCCAGCAAAATAGGCGGGACAGAGAAAGAGCAGTACTTC. Using reference TRBV28 and TRBJ2-7 for the parts outside the CDR3, the full variable domain is DVKVTQSSRYLVKRTGEKVFLECVQDMDHENMFWYRQDPGLGLRLIYFSYDVKMKEKGDIPEGYSVSREKKERFSLILESASTNQTSMYLCASKIGGTEKEQYFGPGTRLTVT.

This sequence joins TRBV5-1 and TRBJ2-2; a weak D match, TRBD2 (6 bases). The CDR3 length is 14 residues. Trimming took off 4 bases at V and 1 base at J, with 8 bases between the two ends. From germline, CDR1 is SGHRS and CDR2 YFSETQ. CDR3 nucleotides: TGCGCCAGCAGCCGGGACTGGAACACCGGGGAGCTGTTTTTT. Translated: CASSRDWNTGELFF.

The V call is TRBV7-2, the J call TRBJ2-7, with 10 bases matching TRBD2. CDR1 and CDR2 (germline): SGHTA, FQGNSA. J was trimmed by 1 base and V by 0 bases; bases with no gene match: 0. This CDR3 has 15 residues. The CDR3 region is CASSLALAGSYEQYF. In DNA, the CDR3 is TGTGCCAGCAGCTTAGCACTAGCGGGATCCTACGAGCAGTACTTC.

CDR3 bases: TGCGCCAGCAGCGTGACAGGGGTGGGCGAAAAACTGTTTTTT. The encoded protein is CASSVTGVGEKLFF. The rearrangement uses TRBV5-1 and TRBJ1-4; 8 bases align to TRBD1. Germline CDR1 SGHRS, CDR2 YFSETQ. This CDR3 comprises 14 residues. Trimming cost V 4 bases and J 8 bases; bases outside gene matches: 7.